These T cell receptor beta chains were read from a single sample in a study of blood T cell repertoires in COVID-19. Measured with immunoSEQ multiplex PCR; TCRdb has only the in-frame clones, and not every one. The sample includes roughly 46,000 clones, roughly 86% of them seen just once. The sequenced sample was PBMCs or T cells enriched from blood (not recorded which). The receptors originated from a woman aged 45-60 years who had recovered from COVID-19. Each CDR3 is given with its conserved first and last residue. The order of the fields is D gene, V gene, clone size, J gene, CDR3 protein, CDR3 DNA. A D gene is named only where the DNA matches it firmly. Not all rows give a size; the values are once, few, many and, for expanded clones, a class.

d_call: -; v_call: TRBV28; clone_size: -; j_call: TRBJ2-7; cdr3_aa: CASKLELAAGEQYF; cdr3_nt: TGTGCCAGCAAATTGGAACTAGCCGCCGGCGAGCAGTACTTC
d_call: -; v_call: TRBV12-3/TRBV12-4; clone_size: -; j_call: TRBJ1-1; cdr3_aa: CASSIQGLEAFF; cdr3_nt: TGTGCCAGCAGTATACAGGGCCTTGAAGCTTTCTTT
d_call: -; v_call: TRBV3-1/TRBV3-2; clone_size: -; j_call: TRBJ2-1; cdr3_aa: CASSLLRSRGSIDEQFF; cdr3_nt: TGTGCCAGCAGCCTTTTAAGGTCGAGAGGGTCAATCGATGAGCAGTTCTTC
d_call: TRBD2; v_call: TRBV6-2/TRBV6-3; clone_size: -; j_call: TRBJ2-7; cdr3_aa: CASSPTPGTSAYEQYF; cdr3_nt: TGTGCCAGCAGCCCCACCCCGGGGACTAGCGCCTACGAGCAGTACTTC
d_call: -; v_call: TRBV10-3; clone_size: -; j_call: TRBJ2-3; cdr3_aa: CAISPQGSTDTQYF; cdr3_nt: TGTGCCATCAGTCCTCAGGGTAGCACAGATACGCAGTATTTT
d_call: TRBD2; v_call: TRBV24-1; clone_size: -; j_call: TRBJ2-3; cdr3_aa: CATSDPSGGKDTQYF; cdr3_nt: TGTGCCACCAGTGACCCAAGCGGGGGAAAAGATACGCAGTATTTT
d_call: TRBD2; v_call: TRBV15; clone_size: once; j_call: TRBJ2-1; cdr3_aa: CATSRDPVPLAGGRNEQFF; cdr3_nt: TGTGCCACCAGCAGAGATCCCGTCCCGCTAGCGGGGGGGCGCAATGAGCAGTTCTTC
d_call: TRBD2; v_call: TRBV18; clone_size: once; j_call: TRBJ2-3; cdr3_aa: CASSPPGLGTDTQYF; cdr3_nt: TGTGCCAGCTCACCACCGGGACTAGGGACAGATACGCAGTATTTT
d_call: TRBD1; v_call: TRBV27; clone_size: -; j_call: TRBJ2-7; cdr3_aa: CASTRTGVNSYEQYF; cdr3_nt: TGTGCCAGCACAAGGACAGGGGTAAACTCCTACGAGCAGTACTTC
d_call: -; v_call: TRBV21-1; clone_size: -; j_call: TRBJ2-1; cdr3_aa: CASSKGGRRGNEQFF; cdr3_nt: TGTGCCAGCAGCAAAGGGGGTCGACGGGGCAATGAGCAGTTCTTC
d_call: TRBD2; v_call: TRBV4-1; clone_size: -; j_call: TRBJ2-1; cdr3_aa: CASSQGPTSGGVNEQFF; cdr3_nt: TGCGCCAGCAGCCAAGGTCCGACTAGCGGGGGGGTAAATGAGCAGTTCTTC
d_call: -; v_call: TRBV19; clone_size: -; j_call: TRBJ1-2; cdr3_aa: CASNDRQYGYTF; cdr3_nt: TGTGCCAGTAACGACAGGCAATATGGCTACACCTTC
d_call: TRBD1; v_call: TRBV19; clone_size: -; j_call: TRBJ2-5; cdr3_aa: CATGQGASGETQYF; cdr3_nt: TGTGCCACCGGACAGGGGGCATCGGGGGAGACCCAGTACTTC
d_call: -; v_call: TRBV6-4; clone_size: -; j_call: TRBJ2-1; cdr3_aa: CASSDVPSPYNEQFF; cdr3_nt: TGTGCCAGCAGTGACGTCCCCTCCCCCTACAATGAGCAGTTCTTC
d_call: TRBD1; v_call: TRBV6-5; clone_size: -; j_call: TRBJ1-4; cdr3_aa: CASSLGQGREKLFF; cdr3_nt: TGTGCCAGCAGTTTGGGACAGGGTAGGGAAAAACTGTTTTTT
d_call: TRBD1; v_call: TRBV27; clone_size: -; j_call: TRBJ1-6; cdr3_aa: CASSLTGYVGNSPLHF; cdr3_nt: TGTGCCAGCAGTTTGACAGGGTATGTCGGTAATTCACCCCTCCACTTT
d_call: TRBD2; v_call: TRBV29-1; clone_size: once; j_call: TRBJ2-1; cdr3_aa: CSVGVRLAGSGEQFF; cdr3_nt: TGCAGCGTTGGGGTCAGACTAGCGGGGTCTGGTGAGCAGTTCTTC
d_call: -; v_call: TRBV7-2; clone_size: -; j_call: TRBJ2-7; cdr3_aa: CASSSGTPYEQYF; cdr3_nt: TGTGCCAGCAGTTCCGGGACACCCTACGAGCAGTACTTC
d_call: TRBD2; v_call: TRBV19; clone_size: once; j_call: TRBJ2-3; cdr3_aa: CASSFPSGGPPDTQYF; cdr3_nt: TGTGCCAGTAGTTTTCCTAGCGGGGGGCCCCCAGATACGCAGTATTTT
d_call: -; v_call: TRBV5-6; clone_size: -; j_call: TRBJ1-2; cdr3_aa: CASSLQGPPPKSYTF; cdr3_nt: TGTGCCAGCAGCCTCCAGGGGCCCCCCCCGAAAAGCTACACCTTC
d_call: TRBD1; v_call: TRBV6-5; clone_size: -; j_call: TRBJ1-3; cdr3_aa: CASRRDRSSGNTIYF; cdr3_nt: TGTGCCAGCAGGAGGGACAGGTCCTCTGGAAACACCATATATTTT
d_call: -; v_call: TRBV28; clone_size: -; j_call: TRBJ1-6; cdr3_aa: CASRAPTSSYNSPLHF; cdr3_nt: TGTGCCAGCAGAGCCCCTACTAGCTCCTATAATTCACCCCTCCACTTT
d_call: -; v_call: TRBV7-2; clone_size: -; j_call: TRBJ2-7; cdr3_aa: CASSPQYEQYF; cdr3_nt: TGTGCCAGCAGCCCGCAGTACGAGCAGTACTTC
d_call: TRBD2; v_call: TRBV4-1; clone_size: -; j_call: TRBJ2-1; cdr3_aa: CASSQGNLAGKSWEQFF; cdr3_nt: TGCGCCAGCAGCCAAGGGAACCTAGCGGGGAAGTCTTGGGAGCAGTTCTTC
d_call: TRBD2; v_call: TRBV18; clone_size: -; j_call: TRBJ2-1; cdr3_aa: CASSRLAGTYNEQFF; cdr3_nt: TGTGCCAGCTCACGACTAGCGGGGACCTACAATGAGCAGTTCTTC
d_call: TRBD1; v_call: TRBV6-5; clone_size: -; j_call: TRBJ1-2; cdr3_aa: CASSYFRGKGYTF; cdr3_nt: TGTGCCAGCAGTTATTTCAGGGGGAAAGGCTACACCTTC
d_call: -; v_call: TRBV4-2; clone_size: -; j_call: TRBJ1-4; cdr3_aa: CASSQGGQGGEKLFF; cdr3_nt: TGTGCCAGCAGCCAAGGCGGGCAGGGAGGTGAAAAACTGTTTTTT
d_call: TRBD1; v_call: TRBV24-1; clone_size: -; j_call: TRBJ1-3; cdr3_aa: CATSETGKAGNTIYF; cdr3_nt: TGTGCCACCAGTGAGACAGGGAAGGCTGGAAACACCATATATTTT
d_call: TRBD1; v_call: TRBV7-2; clone_size: -; j_call: TRBJ2-1; cdr3_aa: CASSLDRAAYNEQFF; cdr3_nt: TGTGCCAGCAGCCTTGACAGGGCTGCCTACAATGAGCAGTTCTTC
d_call: -; v_call: TRBV7-8; clone_size: -; j_call: TRBJ2-2; cdr3_aa: CASIGGNANTGELFF; cdr3_nt: TGTGCCAGCATAGGGGGAAACGCGAACACCGGGGAGCTGTTTTTT
d_call: TRBD2; v_call: TRBV15; clone_size: -; j_call: TRBJ2-1; cdr3_aa: CATSRDTSGGSSYNEQFF; cdr3_nt: TGTGCCACCAGCAGAGATACTAGCGGGGGCTCCTCCTACAATGAGCAGTTCTTC
d_call: TRBD2; v_call: TRBV3-1/TRBV3-2; clone_size: -; j_call: TRBJ2-1; cdr3_aa: CASSQEGGGNNEQFF; cdr3_nt: TGTGCCAGCAGCCAAGAGGGCGGGGGAAACAATGAGCAGTTCTTC
d_call: TRBD1; v_call: TRBV4-2; clone_size: few; j_call: TRBJ2-7; cdr3_aa: CASSQGDGQVNEQYF; cdr3_nt: TGTGCCAGCAGCCAAGGGGACGGACAGGTTAACGAGCAGTACTTC
d_call: -; v_call: TRBV19; clone_size: once; j_call: TRBJ2-2; cdr3_aa: CASSRPGVIGSAGELFF; cdr3_nt: TGTGCCAGTAGCAGACCAGGGGTTATTGGGAGCGCCGGGGAGCTGTTTTTT
d_call: TRBD1; v_call: TRBV4-1; clone_size: -; j_call: TRBJ1-4; cdr3_aa: CASRPAGQTNEKLFF; cdr3_nt: TGCGCCAGCAGGCCCGCGGGACAGACTAATGAAAAACTGTTTTTT
d_call: TRBD1; v_call: TRBV5-1; clone_size: -; j_call: TRBJ2-7; cdr3_aa: CASSFAGQGDSNEQYF; cdr3_nt: TGCGCCAGCAGCTTCGCAGGACAGGGCGATTCCAACGAGCAGTACTTC
d_call: -; v_call: TRBV28; clone_size: -; j_call: TRBJ1-3; cdr3_aa: CASRHEDTGNTIYF; cdr3_nt: TGTGCCAGCAGGCACGAGGACACTGGAAACACCATATATTTT
d_call: -; v_call: TRBV18; clone_size: -; j_call: TRBJ2-5; cdr3_aa: CASSPTGWETQYF; cdr3_nt: TGTGCCAGCTCACCAACAGGGTGGGAGACCCAGTACTTC
d_call: -; v_call: TRBV6-2/TRBV6-3; clone_size: -; j_call: TRBJ1-5; cdr3_aa: CASSYGGPRTQPQHF; cdr3_nt: TGTGCCAGCAGTTACGGGGGCCCAAGGACTCAGCCCCAGCATTTT
d_call: -; v_call: TRBV5-4; clone_size: -; j_call: TRBJ1-6; cdr3_aa: CASSLQQPNSPLHF; cdr3_nt: TGTGCCAGCAGCTTGCAACAGCCTAATTCACCCCTCCACTTT
d_call: -; v_call: TRBV28; clone_size: -; j_call: TRBJ1-5; cdr3_aa: CASSFFRGGNQPQHF; cdr3_nt: TGTGCCAGCAGTTTCTTCAGAGGAGGCAATCAGCCCCAGCATTTT
d_call: TRBD2; v_call: TRBV27; clone_size: -; j_call: TRBJ2-2; cdr3_aa: CASSPGGAFGELFF; cdr3_nt: TGTGCCAGCAGCCCCGGGGGGGCCTTCGGGGAGCTGTTTTTT
d_call: -; v_call: TRBV6-5; clone_size: -; j_call: TRBJ1-1; cdr3_aa: CASRRQGSEAFF; cdr3_nt: TGTGCCAGCAGACGTCAGGGGTCTGAAGCTTTCTTT
d_call: TRBD2; v_call: TRBV19; clone_size: -; j_call: TRBJ2-7; cdr3_aa: CASSTGGPKYEQYF; cdr3_nt: TGTGCCAGTAGTACGGGAGGGCCAAAATACGAGCAGTACTTC
d_call: -; v_call: TRBV3-1/TRBV3-2; clone_size: once; j_call: TRBJ1-2; cdr3_aa: CASSQGPRDSNYGYTF; cdr3_nt: TGTGCCAGCAGCCAAGGTCCCCGGGACTCTAACTATGGCTACACCTTC
d_call: TRBD1; v_call: TRBV5-5; clone_size: -; j_call: TRBJ1-2; cdr3_aa: CASSTGQNYGYTF; cdr3_nt: TGTGCCAGCAGCACGGGACAGAATTATGGCTACACCTTC
d_call: TRBD1; v_call: TRBV4-2; clone_size: -; j_call: TRBJ1-1; cdr3_aa: CASRPRDRAEAFF; cdr3_nt: TGTGCCAGCAGACCCCGGGACAGGGCTGAAGCTTTCTTT
d_call: -; v_call: TRBV7-9; clone_size: -; j_call: TRBJ1-4; cdr3_aa: CASSFIDGSGVLFF; cdr3_nt: TGTGCCAGCAGCTTCATAGACGGGTCAGGGGTCCTGTTTTTT
d_call: -; v_call: TRBV19; clone_size: few; j_call: TRBJ1-1; cdr3_aa: CASSKRQIPMNTEAFF; cdr3_nt: TGTGCCAGTAGTAAACGACAGATACCAATGAACACTGAAGCTTTCTTT
d_call: -; v_call: TRBV5-4; clone_size: -; j_call: TRBJ2-2; cdr3_aa: CASSYTISGTGELFF; cdr3_nt: TGTGCCAGCAGCTACACCATCAGTGGCACCGGGGAGCTGTTTTTT
d_call: -; v_call: TRBV29-1; clone_size: -; j_call: TRBJ2-2; cdr3_aa: CSVVGGVNTGELFF; cdr3_nt: TGCAGCGTTGTGGGCGGGGTGAACACCGGGGAGCTGTTTTTT
d_call: -; v_call: TRBV9; clone_size: -; j_call: TRBJ2-1; cdr3_aa: CASSKVYGEQFF; cdr3_nt: TGTGCCAGCAGCAAAGTTTACGGTGAGCAGTTCTTC
d_call: TRBD2; v_call: TRBV7-3; clone_size: -; j_call: TRBJ2-2; cdr3_aa: CASSPGLVAGELFF; cdr3_nt: TGTGCCAGCAGCCCAGGACTAGTGGCCGGGGAGCTGTTTTTT
d_call: -; v_call: TRBV7-8; clone_size: -; j_call: TRBJ2-7; cdr3_aa: CASSATEGSYEQYF; cdr3_nt: TGTGCCAGCAGCGCGACAGAAGGCTCCTACGAGCAGTACTTC